Below, 3 T cell receptor beta chains from the same sample are listed, as sequenced in a study of shared clonotypes between healthy human individuals. The assay was immunoSEQ multiplex PCR, and TCRdb's table has in-frame clones only and misses some. The sample consists of 450,000 to 500,000 clones, about 80% of them appearing once. Specimen: PBMCs. The receptors originated from a woman aged 40 to 50 in good health. Some clones in this sample may be carry-over from other donors' samples.

The chain carries TRBV28 and TRBJ2-7, with D uncertain. Trimming shortened V by 1 base and J by 0 bases, and 7 bases separated the two germline ends. The germline gives CDR1 MDHEN, CDR2 SYDVKM. The CDR3 contains 14 residues. This CDR3 reads CASSLSVSSYEQYF. Written as DNA, the CDR3 is TGTGCCAGCAGTTTATCGGTCAGCTCCTACGAGCAGTACTTC.

The CDR3 is CSVERGRARNEQFF. The CDR3 DNA is TGCAGCGTTGAAAGGGGGAGGGCCCGGAATGAGCAGTTCTTC. The gene calls are TRBV29-1 and TRBJ2-1, with D possibly TRBD2 on 7 matching bases. The CDR3 is 14 amino acids. Germline lookup yields CDR1 SQVTM and CDR2 ANQGSEA. V was pared by 2 bases and J by 7 bases, with 15 bases between.

This clone was observed once. The chain uses TRBV5-4 and TRBJ2-3; 7 positions match TRBD2. The CDR3 loop spans 16 amino acids. Germline values: CDR1 SGHNT, CDR2 YYREEE (reference sequence). J lost 0 bases, V lost 0 bases, and 4 bases had no gene match. This chain's CDR3 is CASSLDLAVSTDTQYF. CDR3 bases: TGTGCCAGCAGCTTGGACCTAGCGGTTAGCACAGATACGCAGTATTTT.